Below are 29 T cell receptor beta chains sequenced from a single sample in a study of stem cell transplantation in POMP-related autoinflammatory disease. Here immunoSEQ multiplex PCR was the method, and the copy in TCRdb shows in-frame clones only, minus some. Altogether some 65,000 clones are present, roughly 91% being singletons, with the ten largest covering around 0.66%. The source material was CD4+ T cells from PBMCs, sampled after stem cell transplantation. These receptors came from a human patient with POMP-related autoinflammation and immune dysregulation (PRAID). The graft donor may be the source of some T cells.

This clone was seen once. V is TRBV7-2 and J is TRBJ2-5; tentatively, D is TRBD2 (7 bases). Trimming removed 6 bases from V and 5 bases from J, with 13 bases in between. CDR1 and CDR2 (germline): SGHTA, FQGNSA. CDR3 size: 13 residues. In DNA form, the CDR3 reads TGTGCCAGCAGGGAAAAGGGGGGGGAGACCCAGTACTTC. Protein product: CASREKGGETQYF. Full variable domain (missing parts from reference TRBV7-2 and TRBJ2-5): GAGVSQSPSNKVTEKGKDVELRCDPISGHTALYWYRQSLGQGLEFLIYFQGNSAPDKSGLPSDRFSAERTGGSVSTLTIQRTQQEDSAVYLCASREKGGETQYFGPGTRLLVL.

The chain recombines TRBV2 with TRBJ2-3, with 9 bases identical to TRBD2. V dropped 6 bases and J dropped 8; count of bases not matched to a gene: 9. Germline CDR1 reads SNHLY; CDR2 reads FYNNEI. The CDR3 sequence is 14 residues long. DNA of the CDR3: TGTGCCAGCAGCACCACTGCGGGGGGGAGTACGCAGTATTTT. Protein sequence: CASSTTAGGSTQYF.

This chain uses TRBV14 with TRBJ2-7; D is uncertain. Per germline, CDR1 SGHDN and CDR2 FVKESK. The ends were cut back, 1 base at V and 2 bases at J, with 6 bases in the middle. The CDR3 extends over 13 amino acids. This chain's CDR3 is CASSQGLPYEQYF. The CDR3 region has the DNA TGTGCCAGCAGCCAAGGTCTCCCCTACGAGCAGTACTTC.

The chain employs TRBV18 and TRBJ1-3; TRBD1 matches at 9 bases. The J segment lost 1 base and the V segment lost 3 bases, leaving 1 base of the junction unmatched. Germline lookup yields CDR1 KGHSH and CDR2 LQKENI. The CDR3 spans 15 residues. The DNA of the CDR3 is TGTGCCAGCTCACCCGGACAGGGGTCTGGAAACACCATATATTTT. Translating gives CASSPGQGSGNTIYF.

The V gene is TRBV27, the J gene TRBJ2-3; D is undetermined. Deletions cut 8 bases from V and 0 bases from J, with 9 bases between. The CDR3 has 13 residues. The germline CDR1 and CDR2 sequences are MNHEY and SMNVEV (reference sequence). The CDR3 loop is CASGRISTDTQYF. The CDR3 nucleotides are TGTGCCAGCGGTAGGATTAGCACAGATACGCAGTATTTT.

The V call is TRBV5-1, the J call TRBJ2-3, with TRBD2 as a possible D gene (5 bases). The CDR3 has 16 amino acids. The germline V gene has CDR1 SGHRS and CDR2 YFSETQ. V lost 0 bases and J lost 0, with 11 bases in between. CDR3 sequence (DNA): TGCGCCAGCAGCTTGGCCGGGGAGAGTAGCACAGATACGCAGTATTTT. Its translation is CASSLAGESSTDTQYF.

This rearrangement joins TRBV29-1 to TRBJ1-1; no reliable D call. This CDR3 comprises 13 residues. The germline CDR1 and CDR2 sequences are SQVTM and ANQGSEA. V lost 2 bases to trimming and J lost 0 bases, with 7 bases between them. The CDR3 DNA sequence: TGCAGCGTTGAAAGGCAGATGAACACTGAAGCTTTCTTT. Residues: CSVERQMNTEAFF.

The rearrangement links TRBV11-3 to TRBJ2-1; no firm D call. The germline V gene encodes CDR1 SGHNT and CDR2 YENEEA. V lost 5 bases and J 5 bases, leaving 10 bases between the germline ends. The CDR3 consists of 13 residues. This CDR3 is CASSQTRDNEQFF. The CDR3 DNA sequence: TGTGCCAGCAGCCAAACCCGCGACAATGAGCAGTTCTTC.

The chain has TRBV28 and TRBJ2-7, with D perhaps TRBD2 (5 bases). V lost 5 bases, J lost 6 bases, and 17 bases lay in between. Germline V CDR1 and CDR2: MDHEN, SYDVKM. The CDR3 totals 14 residues. CDR3 coding DNA: TGTGCCAGCAGTCCCAGTGTTGCGGAGGTCGAGCAGTACGTC. It is translated as CASSPSVAEVEQYV.

The CDR3 spells CASSLLSSGLTEQFF. The CDR3 DNA sequence: TGTGCCAGCAGCTTACTATCATCAGGACTGACGGAGCAGTTCTTC. This chain joins TRBV7-3 and TRBJ2-1, with D perhaps matching TRBD2 (5 bases). Germline V gene data show CDR1 as SGHTA and CDR2 as FQGTGA. This CDR3 spans 15 amino acids. Deletions cut 2 bases from V and 10 bases from J, with 18 bases between.

The V gene is TRBV28, the J gene TRBJ2-7, with 10 bases fitting TRBD1. Per the germline V gene, CDR1 is MDHEN and CDR2 is SYDVKM. J was trimmed by 2 bases and V by 8 bases; bases with no gene match: 0. This CDR3 comprises 12 residues. CDR3: CASGTGAYEQYF. DNA for the CDR3: TGTGCCAGCGGGACAGGGGCCTACGAGCAGTACTTC.

The rearrangement uses TRBV18 and TRBJ1-6, with D hard to call. The CDR3 covers 16 residues. Germline V gene sequence: CDR1 KGHSH, CDR2 LQKENI. Trimming cost V 5 bases and J 0 bases, with 11 bases left between them. CDR3 DNA: TGTGCCAGCTCAACGACGGTGAGCTCCTATAATTCACCCCTCCACTTT. The encoded protein is CASSTTVSSYNSPLHF.

This clone was picked up a small number of times. The V gene is TRBV5-1, the J gene TRBJ2-7; D might be TRBD2 (6 bases). Trimming shortened V by 3 bases and J by 3 bases, and 22 bases separated the two germline ends. The germline V gene has CDR1 SGHRS and CDR2 YFSETQ. There are 17 residues in the CDR3. CDR3: CASSSDPMGRTNYEQYF. The CDR3 nucleotides read TGCGCCAGCAGCTCAGACCCTATGGGGAGGACCAACTACGAGCAGTACTTC.

In its sample, this clone was seen once. The gene calls are TRBV28 and TRBJ2-5, with D unresolved. Germline values: CDR1 MDHEN, CDR2 SYDVKM. Trimming cost V 1 base and J 1 base, with 4 bases left between them. CDR3 length equals 13 residues. The CDR3 loop is CASSLSLQETQYF. The CDR3, as DNA: TGTGCCAGCAGTTTATCCCTCCAAGAGACCCAGTACTTC.

Comment on this clone: Germline and junction disagree at one end, which may indicate a read error. The chain links TRBV5-6 to TRBJ1-2; D gene unclear. The germline V gene has CDR1 SGHDT and CDR2 YYEEEE. The CDR3 extends over 14 amino acids. CDR3 sequence: CASSPGPGNYVYTF. Written as DNA, the CDR3 is TGTGCCAGCAGTCCCGGCCCGGGTAACTATGTCTACACCTTC.

The V and J genes are TRBV6-5 and TRBJ2-1; D is perhaps TRBD1 (5 bases). The germline CDR1 and CDR2 sequences are MNHEY and SVGAGI. The CDR3 sequence is 14 residues long. The V gene lost 8 bases and the J gene lost 4 bases, with 15 bases spanning the gap. The CDR3 nucleotides are TGTGCCAGCCGGCCCCCAGGGATGTACAATGAGCAGTTCTTC. Residues: CASRPPGMYNEQFF.

A single count supports this clone. The chain joins TRBV3-1 (or the pseudogene TRBV3-2) to TRBJ2-4; TRBD1 aligns across 7 bases. Trimming cost V 0 bases and J 2 bases; bases outside gene matches: 10. This CDR3 region has 18 residues. Germline V CDR1 and CDR2: LGHDT, YNNKEL (reference sequence). CDR3: CASSQDSQGVLTKNIQYF. The CDR3 DNA is TGTGCCAGCAGCCAAGATTCGCAGGGGGTGTTGACCAAAAACATTCAGTACTTC.

This sequence joins TRBV19 and TRBJ1-5, with TRBD1 matching 7 bases. The CDR3 length is 14 residues. The germline CDR1 and CDR2 sequences are LNHDA and SQIVND (reference sequence). V dropped 5 bases and J dropped 2; count of bases not matched to a gene: 3. The CDR3 loop is CASSPTGGNQPQHF. CDR3 DNA: TGTGCCAGTAGTCCCACAGGGGGCAATCAGCCCCAGCATTTT.

The chain joins TRBV30 to TRBJ1-6; the D gene is possibly TRBD1 (5 bases). This CDR3 is built from 17 residues. Germline V gene sequence: CDR1 GTSNPN, CDR2 SVGIG (reference sequence). V was pared by 6 bases and J by 9 bases, with 27 bases between. In nucleotides, the CDR3 is TGTGCCTGCATTCGACGAAGGACGGGACGTTCGAGTTCACCCCTCCACTTT. This gives the protein CACIRRRTGRSSSPLHF.

The chain carries TRBV5-1 and TRBJ2-7; D is ambiguous. V lost 0 bases and J 5 bases, leaving 9 bases between the germline ends. Germline-derived CDR1 and CDR2 are SGHRS and YFSETQ. CDR3 length: 13 residues. The CDR3 protein is CASSLDTVNEQYF. The CDR3 DNA is TGCGCCAGCAGCTTGGACACCGTTAACGAGCAGTACTTC.

The chain uses TRBV11-3 and TRBJ2-5; 9 bases agree with TRBD1. The germline V gene has CDR1 SGHNT and CDR2 YENEEA. After removal of 1 base from V and 0 bases from J, the junction contained 3 bases not matched to a gene. The CDR3 has 16 residues. The CDR3 DNA is TGTGCCAGCAGCTTAGGGGACAGGGTACACCAAGAGACCCAGTACTTC. Translating it yields CASSLGDRVHQETQYF.

The gene calls are TRBV7-8 and TRBJ2-5; possible D gene TRBD2, 7 bases. The germline CDR1 and CDR2 sequences are SGHVS and FQNEAQ. This CDR3 is built from 16 residues. V lost 1 base and J lost 4, with 16 bases in between. This CDR3 is CASSLGSRGALETQYF. The CDR3 DNA reads TGTGCCAGCAGCTTAGGGTCCCGGGGGGCTCTAGAGACCCAGTACTTC.

The chain recombines TRBV12-3 or TRBV12-4 with TRBJ1-5, with D tentatively TRBD1 (5 bases). The CDR3 contains 13 residues. Trimming left V 10 bases short and J 5 bases short, with 15 bases between. The CDR3 DNA sequence: TGTGCCACCCAGACGGACAAGGATCAGCCCCAGCATTTT. Protein sequence: CATQTDKDQPQHF.

This sequence joins TRBV4-1 and TRBJ2-2; no reliable D call. Germline V gene lookup returns CDR1 MGHRA and CDR2 YSYEKL. Trimming took 1 base from V and 0 from J, leaving 9 bases between them. The CDR3 is made up of 16 amino acids. This chain's CDR3 is CASSQGWGPNTGELFF. For the CDR3, the DNA is TGCGCCAGCAGCCAAGGATGGGGTCCGAACACCGGGGAGCTGTTTTTT.

The sample holds a few counts of this clone. The rearrangement joins TRBV5-6 to TRBJ1-2; 7 bases fit TRBD1. This CDR3 has 14 amino acids. The V gene's germline CDR1 is SGHDT and CDR2 YYEEEE. The junction had 11 bases not matched to a gene; V was cut back by 4 bases and J by 8 bases. The CDR3 protein is CASSRKTGVWGYTF. CDR3 DNA sequence: TGTGCCAGCAGCCGGAAAACAGGGGTTTGGGGCTACACCTTC.

CDR3 loop: CASSQVGDRFQETQYF. DNA for the CDR3: TGTGCCAGCAGCCAAGTAGGGGACAGGTTCCAAGAGACCCAGTACTTC. This rearrangement joins TRBV3-1 (or the pseudogene TRBV3-2) to TRBJ2-5, with TRBD1 matching over 8 bases. J was trimmed by 1 base and V by 1 base; bases with no gene match: 5. Germline lookup yields CDR1 LGHDT and CDR2 YNNKEL (reference sequence). The CDR3 contains 16 residues.

The rearrangement uses TRBV5-1 and TRBJ2-5; possible D gene TRBD2, 5 bases. The CDR3 consists of 15 residues. Between the trimmed V and J ends, which lost 0 bases and 4 bases, there was a span of 13 bases. CDR1 is SGHRS and CDR2 is YFSETQ in the germline V gene. Written as DNA, the CDR3 is TGCGCCAGCAGCTTGGGGAGGACCCTCGGAGAGACCCAGTACTTC. Protein: CASSLGRTLGETQYF.

This rearrangement joins TRBV29-1 to TRBJ2-1; D possibly matches TRBD1 or TRBD2 (7 bases each). The germline V gene encodes CDR1 SQVTM and CDR2 ANQGSEA. V was trimmed by 7 bases and J by 5 bases, leaving 24 bases between them. This CDR3 contains 16 residues. The CDR3 spells CSGWWGGQSNNNEQFF. CDR3 in DNA: TGCAGCGGTTGGTGGGGGGGACAGAGTAACAACAATGAGCAGTTCTTC.

The V call is TRBV14, the J call TRBJ2-7; TRBD2 agrees at 12 bases. The CDR3 length is 20 residues. CDR1 SGHDN and CDR2 FVKESK come from the germline V gene. Losses at the gene ends were 0 bases for V and 1 base for J; bases not matched to a gene: 13. The CDR3 is CASSQDSALAGGPRSYEQYF. The CDR3 nucleotides read TGTGCCAGCAGCCAAGATAGTGCCCTAGCGGGAGGGCCGCGATCCTACGAGCAGTACTTC.